The source of this T cell receptor beta chain is a study of CD8 T cells in Susac syndrome. From blood CD8+ and CD4+ T cells, TCR beta sequences were generated. The multiple sclerosis controls consisted of treatment-naive patients with relapsing-remitting disease, either stable or active. Bulk CD8+ and CD4+ cells came from magnetic negative isolation; CD8+ TEMRA by FACS. This clonotype was seen only once. The RNA input was roughly 0.45 to 1 ug, and it was reverse transcribed with random hexamers. A multiplex approach, immunoSEQ multiplex PCR, amplified TCR beta CDR3 across 54 Vbeta and 13 Jbeta. Each CDR3 protein is one row after TCRdb ran MiXCR on the immunoSEQ multiplex PCR reads. The sample yields some 130,000 distinct CDR3 sequences, less than 95% seen once. The CDR3 has 14 residues. V lost 5 bases and J lost 7, with 12 bases in between.

The source of this sequence is a human donor with multiple sclerosis. Sequences were obtained from CD4+ T cells from PBMCs. The chain links TRBV12-3 or TRBV12-4 to TRBJ1-6; the D gene is possibly TRBD1 (5 bases). The CDR3 loop is CASSPGPINSPLHF. The CDR3 coding sequence is TGTGCCAGCAGTCCGGGGCCGATAAATTCACCCCTCCACTTT.